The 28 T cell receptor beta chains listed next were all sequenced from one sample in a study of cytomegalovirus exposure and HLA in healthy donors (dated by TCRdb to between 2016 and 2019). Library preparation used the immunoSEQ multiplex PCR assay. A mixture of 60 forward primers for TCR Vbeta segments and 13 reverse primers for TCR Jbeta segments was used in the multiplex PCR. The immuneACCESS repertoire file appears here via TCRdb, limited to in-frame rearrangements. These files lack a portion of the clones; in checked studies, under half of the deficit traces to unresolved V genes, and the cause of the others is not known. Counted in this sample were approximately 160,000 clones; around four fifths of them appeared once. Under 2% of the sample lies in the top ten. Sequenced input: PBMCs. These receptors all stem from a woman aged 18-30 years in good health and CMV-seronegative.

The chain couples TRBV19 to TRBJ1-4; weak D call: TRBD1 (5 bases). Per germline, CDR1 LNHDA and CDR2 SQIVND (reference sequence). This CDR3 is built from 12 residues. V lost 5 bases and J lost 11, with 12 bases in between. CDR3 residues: CASSDPGGKLFF. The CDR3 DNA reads TGTGCCAGTAGTGACCCGGGGGGTAAACTGTTTTTT.

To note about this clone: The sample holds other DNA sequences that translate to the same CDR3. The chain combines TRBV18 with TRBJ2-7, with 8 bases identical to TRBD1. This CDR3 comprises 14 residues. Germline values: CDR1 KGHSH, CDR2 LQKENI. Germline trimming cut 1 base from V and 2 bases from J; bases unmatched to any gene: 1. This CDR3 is CASSPRQGTYEQYF. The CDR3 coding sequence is TGTGCCAGCTCACCACGACAGGGGACCTACGAGCAGTACTTC.

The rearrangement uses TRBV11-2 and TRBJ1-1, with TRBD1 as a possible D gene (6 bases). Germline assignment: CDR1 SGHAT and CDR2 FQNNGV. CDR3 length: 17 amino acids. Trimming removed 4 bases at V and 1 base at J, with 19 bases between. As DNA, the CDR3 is TGTGCCAGCAGCTCTTATAGGGGCAGGGGTCAGAACACTGAAGCTTTCTTT. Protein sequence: CASSSYRGRGQNTEAFF.

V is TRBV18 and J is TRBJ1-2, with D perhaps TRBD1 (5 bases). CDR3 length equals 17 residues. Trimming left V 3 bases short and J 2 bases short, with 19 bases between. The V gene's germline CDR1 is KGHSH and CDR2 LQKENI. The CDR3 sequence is CASSPSIRRGENYGYTF. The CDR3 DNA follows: TGTGCCAGCTCACCTTCTATCCGGAGGGGCGAAAACTATGGCTACACCTTC.

CDR3 sequence (DNA): TGCGCCAGCAGCTCCACCGGGACTAGCGTATACAATGAGCAGTTCTTC. It codes for CASSSTGTSVYNEQFF. The chain couples TRBV5-1 to TRBJ2-1; 10 positions match TRBD2. The germline CDR1 and CDR2 sequences are SGHRS and YFSETQ. V lost 3 bases and J lost 4; bases outside the gene matches: 7. This CDR3 comprises 16 residues.

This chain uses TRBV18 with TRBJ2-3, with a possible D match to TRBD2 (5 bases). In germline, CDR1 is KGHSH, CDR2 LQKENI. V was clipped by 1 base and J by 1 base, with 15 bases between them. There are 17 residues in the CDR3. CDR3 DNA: TGTGCCAGCTCACCACGGGGTACGGGAACTGGCACAGATACGCAGTATTTT. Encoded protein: CASSPRGTGTGTDTQYF.

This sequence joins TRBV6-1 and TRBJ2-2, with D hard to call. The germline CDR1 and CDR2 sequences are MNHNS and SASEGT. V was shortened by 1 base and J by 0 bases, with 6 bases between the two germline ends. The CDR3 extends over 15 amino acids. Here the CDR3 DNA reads TGTGCCAGCAGTGAAGGCAGCGCGAACACCGGGGAGCTGTTTTTT. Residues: CASSEGSANTGELFF.

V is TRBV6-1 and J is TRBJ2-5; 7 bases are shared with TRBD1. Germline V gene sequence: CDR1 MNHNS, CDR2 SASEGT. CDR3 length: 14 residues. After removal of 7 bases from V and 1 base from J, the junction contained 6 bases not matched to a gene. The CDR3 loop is CASNSRQGQETQYF. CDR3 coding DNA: TGTGCCAGCAACTCCCGACAGGGCCAAGAGACCCAGTACTTC.

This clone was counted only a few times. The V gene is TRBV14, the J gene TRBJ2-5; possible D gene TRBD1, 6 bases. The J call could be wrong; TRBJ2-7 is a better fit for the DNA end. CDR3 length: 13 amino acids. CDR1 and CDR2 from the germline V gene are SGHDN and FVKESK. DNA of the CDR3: TGTGCCAGCAGCCACAATATACAGGGCGAGCAGTACTTC. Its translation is CASSHNIQGEQYF.

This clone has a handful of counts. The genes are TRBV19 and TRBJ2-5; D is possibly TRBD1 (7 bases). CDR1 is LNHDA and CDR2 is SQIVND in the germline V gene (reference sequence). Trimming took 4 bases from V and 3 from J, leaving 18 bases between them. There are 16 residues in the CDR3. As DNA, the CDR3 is TGTGCCAGTAGTACAGCCAGGGGGAGGTGGAAAGAGACCCAGTACTTC. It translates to CASSTARGRWKETQYF.

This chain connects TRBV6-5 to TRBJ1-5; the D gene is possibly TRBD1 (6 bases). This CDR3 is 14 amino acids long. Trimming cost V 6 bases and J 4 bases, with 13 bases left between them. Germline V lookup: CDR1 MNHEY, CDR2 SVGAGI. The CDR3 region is CASRMDSTNQPQHF. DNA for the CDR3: TGTGCCAGCAGGATGGACAGCACGAATCAGCCCCAGCATTTT.

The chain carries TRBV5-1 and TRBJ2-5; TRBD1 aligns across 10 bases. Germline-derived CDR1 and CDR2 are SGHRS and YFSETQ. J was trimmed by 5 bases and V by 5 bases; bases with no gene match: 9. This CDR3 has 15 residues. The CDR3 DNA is TGCGCCAGCAGTCGACAGGGGGCTTTCGGGGAGACCCAGTACTTC. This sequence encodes CASSRQGAFGETQYF.

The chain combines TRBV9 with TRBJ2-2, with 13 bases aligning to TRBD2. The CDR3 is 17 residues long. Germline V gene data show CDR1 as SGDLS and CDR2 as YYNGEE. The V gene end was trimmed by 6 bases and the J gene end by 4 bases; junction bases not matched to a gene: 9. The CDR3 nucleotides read TGTGCCAGCAACAGGGGACTAGCGGGAAGTATCACCGGGGAGCTGTTTTTT. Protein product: CASNRGLAGSITGELFF. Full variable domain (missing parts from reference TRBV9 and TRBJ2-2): DSGVTQTPKHLITATGQRVTLRCSPRSGDLSVYWYQQSLDQGLQFLIQYYNGEERAKGNILERFSAQQFPDLHSELNLSSLELGDSALYFCASNRGLAGSITGELFFGEGSRLTVL.

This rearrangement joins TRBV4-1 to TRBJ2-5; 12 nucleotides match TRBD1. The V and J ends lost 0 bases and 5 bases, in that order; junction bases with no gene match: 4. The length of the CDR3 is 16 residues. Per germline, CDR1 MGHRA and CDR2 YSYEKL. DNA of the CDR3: TGCGCCAGCAGCCAAGATGGGGACAGGGGGCTGGAGACCCAGTACTTC. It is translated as CASSQDGDRGLETQYF.

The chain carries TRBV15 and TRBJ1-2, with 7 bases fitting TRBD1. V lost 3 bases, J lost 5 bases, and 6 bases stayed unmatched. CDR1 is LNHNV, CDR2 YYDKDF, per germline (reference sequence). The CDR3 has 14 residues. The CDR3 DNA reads TGTGCCACCAGCAGGGGGGACAGACCATATGGCTACACCTTC. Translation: CATSRGDRPYGYTF.

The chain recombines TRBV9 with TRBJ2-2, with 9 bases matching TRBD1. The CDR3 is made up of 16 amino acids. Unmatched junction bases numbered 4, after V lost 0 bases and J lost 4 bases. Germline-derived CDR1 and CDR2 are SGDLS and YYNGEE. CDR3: CASSVGTGDPTGELFF. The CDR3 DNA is TGTGCCAGCAGCGTAGGGACAGGGGACCCCACCGGGGAGCTGTTTTTT.

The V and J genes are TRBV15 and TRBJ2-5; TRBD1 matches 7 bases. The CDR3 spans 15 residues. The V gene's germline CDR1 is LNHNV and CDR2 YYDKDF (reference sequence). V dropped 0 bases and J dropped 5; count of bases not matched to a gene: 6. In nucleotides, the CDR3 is TGTGCCACCAGCAGAGATAAAGGGGGCGGGGAGACCCAGTACTTC. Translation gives CATSRDKGGGETQYF.

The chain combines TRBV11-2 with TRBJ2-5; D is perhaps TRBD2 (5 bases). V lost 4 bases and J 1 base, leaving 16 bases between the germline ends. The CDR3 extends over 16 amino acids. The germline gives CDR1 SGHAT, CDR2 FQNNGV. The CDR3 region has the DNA TGTGCCAGCAGCTATACCGGGGAAGACTTCCAAGAGACCCAGTACTTC. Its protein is CASSYTGEDFQETQYF. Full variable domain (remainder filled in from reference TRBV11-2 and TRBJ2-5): EAGVAQSPRYKIIEKRQSVAFWCNPISGHATLYWYQQILGQGPKLLIQFQNNGVVDDSQLPKDRFSAERLKGVDSTLKIQPAKLEDSAVYLCASSYTGEDFQETQYFGPGTRLLVL.

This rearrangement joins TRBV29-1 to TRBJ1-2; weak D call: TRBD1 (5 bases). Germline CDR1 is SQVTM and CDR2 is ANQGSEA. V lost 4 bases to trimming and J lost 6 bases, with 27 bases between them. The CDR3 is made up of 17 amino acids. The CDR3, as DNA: TGCAGCGTTGGCCGACAGACGGAGGGCCTTGGACGCGATGGCTACACCTTC. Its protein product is CSVGRQTEGLGRDGYTF.

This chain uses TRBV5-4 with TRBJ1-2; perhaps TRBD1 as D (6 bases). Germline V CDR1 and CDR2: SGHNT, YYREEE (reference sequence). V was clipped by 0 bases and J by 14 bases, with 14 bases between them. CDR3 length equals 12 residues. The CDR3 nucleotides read TGTGCCAGCAGCTTGGTGGACAGCTCAACGACCTTC. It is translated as CASSLVDSSTTF.

CDR3 amino acids: CASSFSGGGETQYF. The CDR3 DNA reads as TGTGCCAGCAGCTTTAGTGGGGGCGGGGAGACCCAGTACTTC. This chain joins TRBV7-2 and TRBJ2-5; maybe TRBD1 (6 bases). V shed 3 bases and J shed 5 bases, with 13 bases lying between them. This CDR3 is 14 amino acids long. In germline, CDR1 is SGHTA, CDR2 FQGNSA. Filled out from reference TRBV7-2 and TRBJ2-5, the complete variable domain reads GAGVSQSPSNKVTEKGKDVELRCDPISGHTALYWYRQSLGQGLEFLIYFQGNSAPDKSGLPSDRFSAERTGGSVSTLTIQRTQQEDSAVYLCASSFSGGGETQYFGPGTRLLVL.

Here the CDR3 reads CASRSIGLAGETYEQYF. CDR3 in DNA: TGTGCCAGCAGATCGATAGGGCTAGCGGGAGAGACCTACGAGCAGTACTTC. V usage is TRBV7-8 and J usage is TRBJ2-7; 10 nucleotides align to TRBD2. There are 17 residues in the CDR3. Trimming cost V 6 bases and J 2 bases; bases outside gene matches: 13. The germline CDR1 and CDR2 sequences are SGHVS and FQNEAQ.

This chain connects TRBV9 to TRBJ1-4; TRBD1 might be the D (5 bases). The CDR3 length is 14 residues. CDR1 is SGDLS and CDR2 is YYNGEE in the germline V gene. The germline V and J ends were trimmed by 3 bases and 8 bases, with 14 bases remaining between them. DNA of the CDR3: TGTGCCAGCAGCGAGGGGCTAGGTTTGGAAAAACTGTTTTTT. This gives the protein CASSEGLGLEKLFF. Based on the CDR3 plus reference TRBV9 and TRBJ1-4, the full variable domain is DSGVTQTPKHLITATGQRVTLRCSPRSGDLSVYWYQQSLDQGLQFLIQYYNGEERAKGNILERFSAQQFPDLHSELNLSSLELGDSALYFCASSEGLGLEKLFFGSGTQLSVL.

In DNA form, the CDR3 reads TGTGCCAGCAGCGTAGCTAGCGGGAGCAATGAGCAGTTCTTC. Its protein is CASSVASGSNEQFF. The chain uses TRBV9 and TRBJ2-1; TRBD2 matches 10 bases. Germline values: CDR1 SGDLS, CDR2 YYNGEE. Trimming took 0 bases from V and 6 from J; bases not matched to a gene: 0. This CDR3 contains 14 residues.

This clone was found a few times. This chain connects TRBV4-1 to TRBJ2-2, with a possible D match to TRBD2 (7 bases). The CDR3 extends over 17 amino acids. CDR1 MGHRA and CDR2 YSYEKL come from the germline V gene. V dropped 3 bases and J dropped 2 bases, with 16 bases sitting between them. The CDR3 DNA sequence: TGCGCCAGCAGCCACCTGGGGGCTAGCGGTAACACCGGGGAGCTGTTTTTT. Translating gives CASSHLGASGNTGELFF.

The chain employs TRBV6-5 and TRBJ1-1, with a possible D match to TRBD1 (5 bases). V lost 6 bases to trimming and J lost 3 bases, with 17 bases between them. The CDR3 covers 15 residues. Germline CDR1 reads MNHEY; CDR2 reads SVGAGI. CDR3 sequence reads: CASSSLIGGDTEAFF. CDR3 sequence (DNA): TGTGCCAGCAGCTCGTTAATCGGGGGTGACACTGAAGCTTTCTTT.

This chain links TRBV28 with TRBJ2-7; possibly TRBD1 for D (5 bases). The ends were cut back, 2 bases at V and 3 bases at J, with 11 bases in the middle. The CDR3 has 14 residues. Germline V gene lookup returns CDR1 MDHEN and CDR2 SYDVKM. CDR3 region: CASSLVGDIYEQYF. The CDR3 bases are TGTGCCAGCAGTTTAGTAGGGGATATCTACGAGCAGTACTTC.

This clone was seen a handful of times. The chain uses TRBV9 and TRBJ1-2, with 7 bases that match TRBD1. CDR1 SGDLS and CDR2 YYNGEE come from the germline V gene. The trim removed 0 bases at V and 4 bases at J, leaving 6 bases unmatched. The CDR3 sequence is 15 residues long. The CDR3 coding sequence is TGTGCCAGCAGCGTAGCAGAGGGGGCTGGCTATGGCTACACCTTC. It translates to CASSVAEGAGYGYTF.